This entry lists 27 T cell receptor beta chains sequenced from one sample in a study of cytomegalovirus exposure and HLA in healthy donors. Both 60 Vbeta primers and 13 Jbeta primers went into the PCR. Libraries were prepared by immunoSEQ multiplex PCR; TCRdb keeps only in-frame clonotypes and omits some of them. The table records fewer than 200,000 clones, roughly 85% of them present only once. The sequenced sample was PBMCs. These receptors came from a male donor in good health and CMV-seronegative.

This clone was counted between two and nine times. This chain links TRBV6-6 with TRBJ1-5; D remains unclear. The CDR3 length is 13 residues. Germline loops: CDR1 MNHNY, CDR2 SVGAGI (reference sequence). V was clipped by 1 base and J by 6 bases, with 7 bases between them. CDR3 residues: CASSYLISQPQHF. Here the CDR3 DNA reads TGTGCCAGCAGTTACTTAATTTCTCAGCCCCAGCATTTT.

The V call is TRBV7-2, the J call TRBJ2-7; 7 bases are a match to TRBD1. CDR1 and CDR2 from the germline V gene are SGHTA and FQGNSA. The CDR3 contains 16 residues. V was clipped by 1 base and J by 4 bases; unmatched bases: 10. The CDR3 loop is CASSLGSGGQLYEQYF. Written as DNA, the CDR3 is TGTGCCAGCAGCTTAGGGTCAGGGGGTCAGCTATACGAGCAGTACTTC.

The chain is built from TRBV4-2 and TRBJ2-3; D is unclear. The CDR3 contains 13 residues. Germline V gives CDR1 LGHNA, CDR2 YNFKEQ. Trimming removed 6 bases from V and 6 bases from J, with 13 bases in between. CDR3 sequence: CASRKSAGDTQYF. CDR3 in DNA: TGTGCCAGCAGGAAGTCCGCCGGGGATACGCAGTATTTT.

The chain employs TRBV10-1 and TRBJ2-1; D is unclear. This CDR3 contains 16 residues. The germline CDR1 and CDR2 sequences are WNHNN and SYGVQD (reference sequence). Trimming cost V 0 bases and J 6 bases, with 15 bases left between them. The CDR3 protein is CASSESRSFMPNEQFF. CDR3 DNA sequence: TGCGCCAGCAGTGAGTCGCGCTCCTTCATGCCCAATGAGCAGTTCTTC.

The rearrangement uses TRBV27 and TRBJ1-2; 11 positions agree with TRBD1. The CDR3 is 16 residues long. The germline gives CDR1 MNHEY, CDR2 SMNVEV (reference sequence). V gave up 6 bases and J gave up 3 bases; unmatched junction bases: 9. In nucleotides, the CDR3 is TGTGCCAGCAGCCCAGGACAGGGGGCATATTACTATGGCTACACCTTC. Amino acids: CASSPGQGAYYYGYTF.

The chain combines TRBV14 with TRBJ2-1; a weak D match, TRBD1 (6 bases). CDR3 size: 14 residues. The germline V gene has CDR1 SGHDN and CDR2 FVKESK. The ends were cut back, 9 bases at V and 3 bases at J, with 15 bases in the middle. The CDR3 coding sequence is TGTGCCAGTAATCACAGGGCGAACTACAATGAGCAGTTCTTC. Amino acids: CASNHRANYNEQFF.

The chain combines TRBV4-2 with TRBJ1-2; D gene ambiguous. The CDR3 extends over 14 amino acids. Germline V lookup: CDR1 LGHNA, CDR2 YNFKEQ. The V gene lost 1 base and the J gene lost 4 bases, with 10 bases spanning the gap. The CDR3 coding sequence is TGTGCCAGCAGCCAAGGAGTCAGAGGCTATGGCTACACCTTC. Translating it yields CASSQGVRGYGYTF.

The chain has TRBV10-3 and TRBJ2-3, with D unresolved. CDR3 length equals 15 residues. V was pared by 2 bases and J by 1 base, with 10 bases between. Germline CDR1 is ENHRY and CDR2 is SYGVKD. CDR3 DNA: TGTGCCATCAGTGAGGGTGCGCGCGGCACAGATACGCAGTATTTT. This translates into CAISEGARGTDTQYF.

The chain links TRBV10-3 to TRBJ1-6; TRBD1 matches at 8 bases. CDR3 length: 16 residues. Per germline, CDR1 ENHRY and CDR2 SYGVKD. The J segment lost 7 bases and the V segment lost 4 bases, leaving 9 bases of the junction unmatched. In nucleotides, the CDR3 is TGTGCCATCAGTGGAGGACAGGGTACATCGAATTCACCCCTCCACTTT. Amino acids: CAISGGQGTSNSPLHF.

Here the CDR3 DNA reads TGTGCCAGCAGCTTAGCGTCTGGCGGGAGCTACGAGCAGTACTTC. Translation gives CASSLASGGSYEQYF. V is TRBV7-9 and J is TRBJ2-7; 7 bases line up with TRBD2. The germline V gene has CDR1 SEHNR and CDR2 FQNEAQ (reference sequence). V shed 0 bases, J shed 3 bases, and the junction held 5 bases outside the gene matches. The CDR3 extends over 15 amino acids.

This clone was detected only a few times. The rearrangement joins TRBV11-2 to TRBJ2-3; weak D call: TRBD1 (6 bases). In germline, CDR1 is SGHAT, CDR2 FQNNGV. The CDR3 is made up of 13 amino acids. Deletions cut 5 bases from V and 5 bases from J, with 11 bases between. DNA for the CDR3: TGTGCCAGCAGCACAGACAGGAGAGATACGCAGTATTTT. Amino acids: CASSTDRRDTQYF.

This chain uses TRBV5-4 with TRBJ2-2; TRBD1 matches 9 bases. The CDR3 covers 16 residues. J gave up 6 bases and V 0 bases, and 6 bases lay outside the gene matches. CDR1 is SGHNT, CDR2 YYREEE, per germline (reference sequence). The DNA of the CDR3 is TGTGCCAGCAGCTTGGCCCTCGACAGGGGGGCCGGGGAGCTGTTTTTT. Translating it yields CASSLALDRGAGELFF.

The CDR3 coding sequence is TGTGCCAGCAGCCAAAAACGGGGTACCGGGGAGCTGTTTTTT. It codes for CASSQKRGTGELFF. V gene TRBV7-2 combines with J gene TRBJ2-2, with D possibly matching TRBD2 (5 bases). V was shortened by 5 bases and J by 5 bases, with 12 bases between the two germline ends. The V gene's germline CDR1 is SGHTA and CDR2 FQGNSA. This CDR3 contains 14 residues.

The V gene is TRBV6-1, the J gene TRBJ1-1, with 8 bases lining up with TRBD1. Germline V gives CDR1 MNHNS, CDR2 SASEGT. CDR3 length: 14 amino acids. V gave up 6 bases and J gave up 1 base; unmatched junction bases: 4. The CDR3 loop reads CASSPQGGNTEAFF. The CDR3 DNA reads TGTGCCAGCAGCCCACAGGGGGGGAACACTGAAGCTTTCTTT.

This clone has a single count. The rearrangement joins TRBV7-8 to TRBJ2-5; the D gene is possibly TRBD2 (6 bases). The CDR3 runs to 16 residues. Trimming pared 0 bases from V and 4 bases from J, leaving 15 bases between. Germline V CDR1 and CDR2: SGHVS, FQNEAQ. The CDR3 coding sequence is TGTGCCAGCAGCTTAGCTAGCGGAGACGTCCGAGAGACCCAGTACTTC. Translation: CASSLASGDVRETQYF.

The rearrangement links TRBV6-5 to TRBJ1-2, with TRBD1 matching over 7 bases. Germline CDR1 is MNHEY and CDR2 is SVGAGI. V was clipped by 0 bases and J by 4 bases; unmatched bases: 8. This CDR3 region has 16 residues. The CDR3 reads CASSYSRQGSGYGYTF. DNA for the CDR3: TGTGCCAGCAGTTACTCAAGACAGGGCTCCGGCTATGGCTACACCTTC.

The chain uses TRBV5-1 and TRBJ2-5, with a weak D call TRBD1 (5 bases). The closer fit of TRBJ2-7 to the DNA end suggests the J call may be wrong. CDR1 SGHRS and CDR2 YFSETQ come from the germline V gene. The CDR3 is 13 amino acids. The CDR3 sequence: CASSLVQGGEQYF. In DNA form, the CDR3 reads TGCGCCAGCAGCTTGGTTCAGGGCGGCGAGCAGTACTTC.

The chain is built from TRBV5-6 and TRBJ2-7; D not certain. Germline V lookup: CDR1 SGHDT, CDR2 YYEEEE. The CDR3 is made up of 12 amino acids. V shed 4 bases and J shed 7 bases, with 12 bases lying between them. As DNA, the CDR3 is TGTGCCAGCAGCCTGTTGTATGAGGAGCAGTACTTC. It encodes CASSLLYEEQYF.

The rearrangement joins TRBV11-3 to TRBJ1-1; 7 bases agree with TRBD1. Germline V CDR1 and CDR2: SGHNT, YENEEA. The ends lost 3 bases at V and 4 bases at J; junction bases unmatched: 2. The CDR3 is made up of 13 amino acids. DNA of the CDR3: TGTGCCAGCAGCTTTTCAGGGGGCACTGAAGCTTTCTTT. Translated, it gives CASSFSGGTEAFF.

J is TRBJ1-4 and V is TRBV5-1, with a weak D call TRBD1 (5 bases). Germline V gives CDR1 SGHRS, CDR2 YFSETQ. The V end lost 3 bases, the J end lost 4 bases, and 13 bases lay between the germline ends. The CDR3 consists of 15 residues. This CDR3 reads CASSSEAGFNEKLFF. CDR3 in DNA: TGCGCCAGCAGCTCCGAGGCAGGGTTTAATGAAAAACTGTTTTTT.

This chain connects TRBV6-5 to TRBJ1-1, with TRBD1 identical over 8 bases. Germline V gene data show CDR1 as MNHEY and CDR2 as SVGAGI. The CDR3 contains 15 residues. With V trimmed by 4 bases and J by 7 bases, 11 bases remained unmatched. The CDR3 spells CASSWTGNGLNEAFF. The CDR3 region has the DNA TGTGCCAGCAGTTGGACAGGGAATGGCCTGAATGAAGCTTTCTTT.

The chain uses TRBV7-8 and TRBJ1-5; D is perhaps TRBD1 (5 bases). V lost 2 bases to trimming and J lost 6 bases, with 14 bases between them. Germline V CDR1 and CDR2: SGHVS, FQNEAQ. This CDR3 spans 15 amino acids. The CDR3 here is CASSLLAGWGQPQHF. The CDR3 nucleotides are TGTGCCAGCAGCTTACTGGCAGGGTGGGGTCAGCCCCAGCATTTT.

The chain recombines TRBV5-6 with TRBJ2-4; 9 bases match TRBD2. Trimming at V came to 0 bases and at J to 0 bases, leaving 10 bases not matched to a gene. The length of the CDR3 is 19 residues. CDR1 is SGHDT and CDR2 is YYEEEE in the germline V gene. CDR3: CASSLVAGGKFIAKNIQYF. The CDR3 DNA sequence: TGTGCCAGCAGCTTGGTGGCGGGAGGGAAATTTATAGCCAAAAACATTCAGTACTTC. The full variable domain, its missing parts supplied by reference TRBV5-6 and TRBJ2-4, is DAGVTQSPTHLIKTRGQQVTLRCSPKSGHDTVSWYQQALGQGPQFIFQYYEEEERQRGNFPDRFSGHQFPNYSSELNVNALLLGDSALYLCASSLVAGGKFIAKNIQYFGAGTRLSVL.

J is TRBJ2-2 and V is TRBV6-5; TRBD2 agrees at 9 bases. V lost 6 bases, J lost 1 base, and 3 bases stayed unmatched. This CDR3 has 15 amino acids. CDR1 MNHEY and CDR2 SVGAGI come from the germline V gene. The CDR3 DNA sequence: TGTGCCAGCAGATATAGCGGGGGGAACACCGGGGAGCTGTTTTTT. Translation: CASRYSGGNTGELFF.

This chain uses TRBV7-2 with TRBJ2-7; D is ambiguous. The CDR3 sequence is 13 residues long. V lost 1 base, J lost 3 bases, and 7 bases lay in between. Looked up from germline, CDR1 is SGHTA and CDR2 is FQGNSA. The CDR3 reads CASSLVPSYEQYF. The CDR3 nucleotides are TGTGCCAGCAGCTTAGTTCCCAGCTACGAGCAGTACTTC.

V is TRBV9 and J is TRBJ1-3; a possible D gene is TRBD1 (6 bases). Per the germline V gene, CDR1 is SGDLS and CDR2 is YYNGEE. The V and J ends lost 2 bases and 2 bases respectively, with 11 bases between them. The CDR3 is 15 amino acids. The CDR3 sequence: CASSVAGAPGNTIYF. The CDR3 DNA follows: TGTGCCAGCAGCGTCGCGGGGGCGCCTGGAAACACCATATATTTT.

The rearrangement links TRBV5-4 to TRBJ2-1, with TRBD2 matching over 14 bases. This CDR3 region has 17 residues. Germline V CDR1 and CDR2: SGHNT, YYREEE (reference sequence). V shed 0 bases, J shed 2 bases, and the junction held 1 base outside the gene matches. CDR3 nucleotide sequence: TGTGCCAGCAGCTTGGGGGGACTAGCGGGGGCCTACAATGAGCAGTTCTTC. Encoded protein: CASSLGGLAGAYNEQFF.